This paragraph reports one T cell receptor beta chain. Its antigen remains unidentified. Using a J-beta primer mix together with a sample-barcoded 5' primer, a second PCR was run for roughly 7 to 12 cycles. Every cDNA molecule carried a tag from a template-switch adaptor bearing 12 random nucleotides. TCRdb processed the 5' RACE reads anew with MiXCR; each CDR3 protein has one entry. The table records approximately 850,000 distinct CDR3 sequences, roughly 64% of them present only once. The sample comes from a study of blood T cells in healthy people across ages. Each donor's blood draw was 8.5 to 10 milliliters of peripheral blood. Total RNA was extracted at no less than 6 micrograms per sample. The study, taken as a whole, reports: The percentage of naive T cells correlated strongly with TCR beta diversity.

This CDR3 is built from 13 residues. The V and J ends lost 5 bases and 6 bases, in that order; junction bases with no gene match: 7. From germline, CDR1 is DFQATT and CDR2 SNEGSKA (reference sequence). V is TRBV20-1 and J is TRBJ2-4; 7 nucleotides match TRBD1. The sample consisted of blood. This receptor was identified in a young man in good health. CDR3 sequence reads: CSAPPTGTNIQYF. The CDR3, as DNA: TGCAGTGCTCCGCCGACAGGGACAAACATTCAGTACTTC.